Given below is one TCR beta chain in context. Distinct nucleotide sequences in the sample also encode this CDR3. The data stem from a study of blood T cell repertoires in COVID-19. At the level of the study: Italy, Spain and the United States were the sources of the convalescent and acute COVID-19 samples. PBMCs, B-cell-depleted T cells, or T cells provided the cDNA or gDNA that made up the material.

Methods used by the authors: By means of reference gene primer amplification, nucleated cell counts were estimated. The protocol was immunoSEQ multiplex PCR, while the TCRdb copy is restricted to in-frame clones and leaves out a portion. D and trimming come from the DNA, and the V and J calls and clone size come from that table. The sample lists 60,000 to 85,000 clones; around 67% were seen once. V lost 0 bases, J lost 3 bases, and 5 bases lay in between. The CDR3 runs to 13 residues. From germline, CDR1 is SGHRS and CDR2 YFSETQ. The V and J genes are TRBV5-1 and TRBJ2-3, with D hard to call. Material for sequencing was peripheral blood. This clonotype was obtained from a human donor with acute or convalescent COVID-19. The donor label of this sample is uncertain. CDR3 DNA sequence: TGCGCCAGCAGCTTGGGGGCTACAGATACGCAGTATTTT. Its translation is CASSLGATDTQYF.